The clone carrying this T cell receptor beta chain was seen a single time. The antigen remains unidentified. The data originate from a study of radiation and T cells in renal cell carcinoma. Study-wide points: Top tumor clonotypes rose in blood 2 weeks post-radiation, then contracted.

The germline CDR1 and CDR2 sequences are SGHAT and FQNNGV. The ends were cut back, 5 bases at V and 7 bases at J, with 16 bases in the middle. The CDR3 contains 14 residues. Indicated time point: baseline pretreatment blood. Regarding treatment: 15 Gy SBRT to primary tumor, nephrectomy 4 weeks later. The table came from immunoSEQ multiplex PCR; TCRdb's copy has only in-frame clones and leaves some out. The profile shows approximately 140,000 clones, around 89% of them singletons. J is TRBJ2-3 and V is TRBV11-2; a possible D gene is TRBD1 (6 bases). The sequence came from a woman between 65 and 79 years old with renal cell carcinoma. The material was blood, obtained from a patient whose treatment included radiotherapy and nephrectomy. The CDR3 spells CASSKDPQGNTQYF. CDR3 sequence (DNA): TGTGCCAGCAGCAAAGACCCACAGGGCAATACGCAGTATTTT.